Shown below are 17 T cell receptor beta chains from a single sample sequenced in a study of cytomegalovirus exposure and HLA in healthy donors. PCR involved 60 Vbeta and 13 Jbeta primers. The method was immunoSEQ multiplex PCR; TCRdb's version includes in-frame clones alone and lacks a portion of them. The data contain roughly 100,000 clones, 60% to 80% of them singletons. The sequenced material came from PBMCs. These receptors were obtained from a male donor in good health and CMV-seropositive.

This chain connects TRBV30 to TRBJ2-3; D remains ambiguous. The CDR3 length is 13 residues. CDR1 is GTSNPN and CDR2 is SVGIG in the germline V gene (reference sequence). The germline V and J ends were trimmed by 0 bases and 3 bases, with 7 bases remaining between them. CDR3 DNA sequence: TGTGCCTGGAGTGTACTCCGTACAGATACGCAGTATTTT. Encoded protein: CAWSVLRTDTQYF.

The chain recombines TRBV19 with TRBJ1-5; 9 nucleotides match TRBD1. The CDR3 consists of 14 residues. V lost 4 bases and J lost 6; bases outside the gene matches: 4. The germline CDR1 and CDR2 sequences are LNHDA and SQIVND (reference sequence). CDR3 nucleotide sequence: TGTGCCAGTAGTACAGGGACAGGGCGTCAGCCCCAGCATTTT. This codes for CASSTGTGRQPQHF. The full variable domain, its missing parts supplied by reference TRBV19 and TRBJ1-5, is DGGITQSPKYLFRKEGQNVTLSCEQNLNHDAMYWYRQDPGQGLRLIYYSQIVNDFQKGDIAEGYSVSREKKESFPLTVTSAQKNPTAFYLCASSTGTGRQPQHFGDGTRLSIL.

The rearrangement joins TRBV5-1 to TRBJ2-3; D is undetermined. The CDR3 has 14 amino acids. The ends were cut back, 3 bases at V and 1 base at J, with 9 bases in the middle. Germline V gene lookup returns CDR1 SGHRS and CDR2 YFSETQ. Here the CDR3 DNA reads TGCGCCAGCAGCTCGGAGATGCGCACAGATACGCAGTATTTT. Its protein is CASSSEMRTDTQYF.

V usage is TRBV28 and J usage is TRBJ2-1; D is possibly TRBD1 (5 bases). The CDR3 has 17 residues. Germline loops: CDR1 MDHEN, CDR2 SYDVKM. The germline V and J ends were trimmed by 3 bases and 6 bases, with 21 bases remaining between them. DNA of the CDR3: TGTGCCAGCAGTTTTTTCCCCCGCAGGGAACAAAGCAATGAGCAGTTCTTC. Translating it yields CASSFFPRREQSNEQFF.

The chain carries TRBV10-3 and TRBJ1-2; D is ambiguous. V was cut by 2 bases and J by 4 bases, with 11 bases left in between. Germline loops: CDR1 ENHRY, CDR2 SYGVKD. The CDR3 consists of 14 residues. The CDR3 DNA follows: TGTGCCATCAGTGAGCAAGCGACGTTCTATGGCTACACCTTC. It encodes CAISEQATFYGYTF.

This sequence joins TRBV28 and TRBJ1-6; 8 bases are shared with TRBD1. Germline values: CDR1 MDHEN, CDR2 SYDVKM. Trimming took 0 bases from V and 9 from J; bases not matched to a gene: 4. The CDR3 is 15 residues long. The CDR3: CASSLWAGGGSPLHF. CDR3 nucleotides: TGTGCCAGCAGTTTATGGGCAGGGGGCGGTTCACCCCTCCACTTT.

The chain carries TRBV4-1 and TRBJ2-5; TRBD2 is a possible D gene (6 bases). The J call is in doubt because the DNA end fits TRBJ2-7 better. The CDR3 spans 21 residues. The germline V gene encodes CDR1 MGHRA and CDR2 YSYEKL. As DNA, the CDR3 is TGCGCCAGCAGCCAAGATGAAGGCGGTTTCGGTGCGAGGGGAGGATCCTACGAGCAGTACTTC. Protein product: CASSQDEGGFGARGGSYEQYF.

This chain links TRBV11-2 with TRBJ2-5; TRBD2 is a possible D gene (5 bases). V was shortened by 1 base and J by 7 bases, with 13 bases between the two germline ends. The CDR3 consists of 14 residues. CDR1 is SGHAT, CDR2 FQNNGV, per germline. CDR3 loop: CASSLVSGVGTQYF. The CDR3 region has the DNA TGTGCCAGCAGCTTAGTATCCGGGGTTGGGACCCAGTACTTC.

The chain combines TRBV5-1 with TRBJ1-4; D ambiguous. The CDR3 is 14 residues long. Trimming took off 0 bases at V and 4 bases at J, with 7 bases between the two ends. CDR1 SGHRS and CDR2 YFSETQ come from the germline V gene. CDR3 DNA: TGCGCCAGCAGCTTGGGCGGAGGTAATGAAAAACTGTTTTTT. It translates to CASSLGGGNEKLFF.

This clone was found a few times. CDR3 amino acids: CASSRLLAGLAAANEQFF. Written as DNA, the CDR3 is TGTGCCAGCAGCCGACTATTGGCGGGACTAGCGGCGGCCAATGAGCAGTTCTTC. The J gene is TRBJ2-1, the V gene TRBV7-9; TRBD2 aligns across 11 bases. The V gene's germline CDR1 is SEHNR and CDR2 FQNEAQ (reference sequence). V gave up 5 bases and J gave up 6 bases; unmatched junction bases: 15. This CDR3 contains 18 residues.

The V gene is TRBV19, the J gene TRBJ2-7, with 7 positions matching TRBD1. The V segment lost 6 bases and the J segment 2 bases; nucleotides outside the gene matches: 13. Looked up from germline, CDR1 is LNHDA and CDR2 is SQIVND (reference sequence). This CDR3 has 16 residues. The CDR3 loop reads CASSTYGQETAYEQYF. In DNA form, the CDR3 reads TGTGCCAGTAGCACATATGGACAGGAGACGGCCTACGAGCAGTACTTC.

J is TRBJ2-7 and V is TRBV25-1, with D possibly being TRBD1 (6 bases). This CDR3 has 14 residues. From germline, CDR1 is MGHDK and CDR2 SYGVNS. V lost 3 bases to trimming and J lost 4 bases, with 13 bases between them. The chain's CDR3 is CASSDYRARYEQYF. The DNA of the CDR3 is TGTGCCAGCAGTGACTACAGGGCGAGGTACGAGCAGTACTTC.

This clone occurred once. The chain is built from TRBV7-3 and TRBJ1-1; weak D call: TRBD1 (5 bases). Germline V CDR1 and CDR2: SGHTA, FQGTGA. This CDR3 is built from 12 residues. Deletions cut 4 bases from V and 7 bases from J, with 10 bases between. This CDR3 is CASSSPGGEAFF. CDR3 bases: TGTGCCAGCAGCTCCCCCGGGGGTGAAGCTTTCTTT.

The chain uses TRBV4-1 and TRBJ1-5; D is undetermined. The CDR3 extends over 16 amino acids. CDR1 and CDR2 (germline): MGHRA, YSYEKL. V lost 0 bases to trimming and J lost 4 bases, with 13 bases between them. As DNA, the CDR3 is TGCGCCAGCAGCCAAGAGTCAAAGGCAGGTAATCAGCCCCAGCATTTT. Translated: CASSQESKAGNQPQHF.

The V gene is TRBV19, the J gene TRBJ1-3; D possibly corresponds to TRBD1 (6 bases). Trimming removed 4 bases from V and 0 bases from J, with 10 bases in between. From germline, CDR1 is LNHDA and CDR2 SQIVND (reference sequence). The CDR3 runs 15 residues. The CDR3 nucleotides read TGTGCCAGTAGTAAGACAGGCGTCTCTGGAAACACCATATATTTT. Translated: CASSKTGVSGNTIYF.

The chain recombines TRBV21-1 with TRBJ2-3; TRBD1 was called by the table and not checked on the DNA. TRBV21-1 is a documented pseudogene. CDR3 length equals 14 residues. In DNA form, the CDR3 reads TGTGCCAGCAGCATCCGCAGGGATACAGATACGCAGTATTTT. This translates into CASSIRRDTDTQYF.

J is TRBJ2-7 and V is TRBV10-3, with 7 bases fitting TRBD2. CDR1 is ENHRY and CDR2 is SYGVKD in the germline V gene. CDR3 size: 16 residues. Germline trimming cut 4 bases from V and 6 bases from J; bases unmatched to any gene: 15. This CDR3 reads CAISAGRSFGGGEQYF. DNA of the CDR3: TGTGCCATCAGTGCGGGCAGGAGTTTTGGGGGGGGCGAGCAGTACTTC.